This T cell receptor beta chain was captured in a study of T-cell reconstitution after alpha-beta-depleted transplantation in children. Overall study findings and caveats: About two months after transplant, alpha-beta T cells reportedly came from several hundred expanded graft clones. Once a year had passed after transplant, T-cell counts and diversity came mostly from newly produced T cells.

This clonotype was counted between two and nine times. What it recognizes is unknown. A TCRbeta library incorporating unique molecular identifiers was prepared. TCRdb called the PCR reads again in MiXCR, with one record for every CDR3 protein. The sample consists of about 980,000 distinct CDR3 sequences, around 30% of them appearing once. Germline CDR1 is ENHRY and CDR2 is SYGVKD. V lost 3 bases and J lost 4, with 13 bases in between. The CDR3 is 14 amino acids. The clonotype comes from a boy younger than two who had a stem cell transplant for SCID, so the T cells may come from the graft donor. The material sequenced was PBMCs, mostly from graft donor cells, taken 360 days after TCRalphabeta/CD19-depleted stem cell transplant. This chain joins TRBV10-3 and TRBJ2-7, with D hard to call. CDR3 in amino acids: CAISDSGPVYEQYF. DNA for the CDR3: TGTGCCATCAGTGATAGTGGCCCAGTTTACGAGCAGTACTTC.